The following is a T cell receptor beta chain sequence with its context. This clone was detected only a few times. This clone's antigen is unknown. No much larger clone exists at a distance of one base, and base qualities are not known. This specimen comes from a study of blood T cell repertoires in COVID-19 (dated by TCRdb to 2020 to 2022). In terms of the full investigation: Samples from collaborators originated in the United States, Italy and Spain and spanned both the acute and convalescent phases of COVID-19. The repertoires were released in a freely available public database intended as a resource for research on the immune response to SARS-CoV-2. The dataset comprised deeply sampled blood TCRbeta repertoires from subjects exposed to, actively infected with, or recovered from COVID-19. Where HLA class I and class II types were available, the types were taken from metadata supplied by the sample provider, not from assay-based typing. A de-identified subject ID, COVID-19 status, age in years and sex were almost always included in the sample metadata. The material from the prospective study consisted of cDNA or gDNA derived from T cells, B-cell-depleted T cells, or PBMCs. Samples came from the ongoing ImmuneRACE study (first 160 participants) plus 1,254 subjects from 6 global collaborators. Paper-wide results and their limitations: Clinical and demographic metadata were provided uncurated, with the amount varying by source and participant.

V has 5 bases trimmed and J has 4 bases trimmed; junction bases matching no gene number 5. CDR1 and CDR2 are drawn from the germline V gene: SGHNT, YENEEA. From cysteine to phenylalanine, the CDR3 is 15 amino acids long. Left in the record is the CDR3 DNA by itself, 45 bases read in frame from the first base. Participants in the prospective study were aged about 18 to 100 years, lived in about two dozen United States geographic areas, and enrolled through a virtual design. To assign participants to cohorts, the prospective study relied on clinical history that participants themselves reported in a screening survey and a study questionnaire. Recovered participants in ImmuneRACE Cohort 3 were defined by two consecutive negative NP/OP PCR tests, clearance by a healthcare professional, or resolution of symptoms. In the prospective study, whole blood, serum and a nasopharyngeal or oropharyngeal swab were collected from each participant by mobile phlebotomists. Over an approximately 2-month period, participants in the prospective study had the option of providing additional blood draws and questionnaires. Before DNA extraction, prospective study blood samples were shipped either frozen or at room temperature.

TCRbeta CDR3 regions were amplified from genomic DNA by means of the immunoSEQ Assay, a bias-controlled multiplex PCR. Concerning the study's data processing: The number of nucleated cells in each sample was estimated from the amplification of reference gene primers within the assay. To quantify the absolute abundance of each unique TCRbeta CDR3 rearrangement, sequence reads were collapsed and filtered. For each sample, productive Simpson clonality was calculated by taking the square root of Simpson's diversity index across productive rearrangements. This is the immuneACCESS table as TCRdb keeps it, with only in-frame sequences that have V and J called. A part of the clones is gone; compared with another copy, unresolved V genes explain less than half, and the rest is unexplained. That table supplies the V and J calls and clone size; D and trimming were determined from the DNA. The sample table records hundreds of thousands of clones; about 88% of these occur just once. Clones ranked in the top ten supply 3% of the sample.

Sequenced sample: PBMCs or T cells enriched from blood (not recorded which). The sequence came from a woman aged 50 to 65 who had recovered from COVID-19. Rearrangement joined TRBV11-3 to TRBJ2-3; 11 central bases correspond to TRBD2. The DNA sequence is given as TGTGCCAGCAGCACAGGGACTAGCGGCCCAGATACGCAGTATTTT. It is translated as CASSTGTSGPDTQYF.